The clone carrying this TCR beta chain has more than one count but fewer than ten. This entry comes from a study of early T cells in non-severe SARS-CoV-2 infection. Researchers tagged individual cDNA molecules with unique molecular identifiers. Via MiXCR, TCRdb re-called the 5' RACE reads, giving one row per CDR3 protein. The sample gives about 43,000 distinct CDR3 sequences, roughly 11% of which show up once; roughly 9% is in the top ten. V gave up 0 bases and J gave up 4 bases, with 7 bases separating them. This CDR3 region has 13 residues. The germline V gene has CDR1 SGDLS and CDR2 YYNGEE. Sequenced material: whole blood. The gene calls are TRBV9 and TRBJ1-2; D unresolved. This TCR came from an adult who was a healthcare worker with PCR-confirmed SARS-CoV-2 infection or an uninfected control (not recorded which). In DNA form, the CDR3 reads TGTGCCAGCAGCGTAGCACAGTCCTATGGCTACACCTTC. It is translated as CASSVAQSYGYTF.